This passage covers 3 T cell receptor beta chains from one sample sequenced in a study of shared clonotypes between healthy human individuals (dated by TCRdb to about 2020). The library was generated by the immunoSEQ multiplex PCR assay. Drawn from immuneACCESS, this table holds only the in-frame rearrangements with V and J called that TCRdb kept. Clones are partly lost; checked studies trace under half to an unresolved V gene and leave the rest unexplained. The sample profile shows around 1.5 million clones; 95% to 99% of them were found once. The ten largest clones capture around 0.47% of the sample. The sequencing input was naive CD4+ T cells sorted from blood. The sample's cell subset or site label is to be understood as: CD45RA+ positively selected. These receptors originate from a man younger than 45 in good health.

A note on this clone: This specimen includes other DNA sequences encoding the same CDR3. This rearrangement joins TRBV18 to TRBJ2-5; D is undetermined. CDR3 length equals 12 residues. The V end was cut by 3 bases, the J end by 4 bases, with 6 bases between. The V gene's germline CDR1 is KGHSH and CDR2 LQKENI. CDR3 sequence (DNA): TGTGCCAGCTCACCGGTGGGAGAGACCCAGTACTTC. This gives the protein CASSPVGETQYF.

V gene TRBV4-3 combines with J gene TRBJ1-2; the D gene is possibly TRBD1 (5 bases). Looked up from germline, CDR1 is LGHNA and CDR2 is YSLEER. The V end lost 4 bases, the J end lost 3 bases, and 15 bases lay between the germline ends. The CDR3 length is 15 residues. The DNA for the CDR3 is TGCGCCAGCAGCCGCGGGACTACTGCCCACTATGGCTACACCTTC. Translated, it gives CASSRGTTAHYGYTF.

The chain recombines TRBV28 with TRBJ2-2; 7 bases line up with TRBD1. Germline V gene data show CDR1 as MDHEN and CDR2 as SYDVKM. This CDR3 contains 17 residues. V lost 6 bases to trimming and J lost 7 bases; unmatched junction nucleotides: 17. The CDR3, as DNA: TGTGCCAGCAGACCCAACGACAGGGTGAACGGGATCGGGGAGCTGTTTTTT. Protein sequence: CASRPNDRVNGIGELFF.